This TCR beta chain was documented in a study of blood T cell repertoires in COVID-19. Study-wide context: PBMCs, B-cell-depleted T cells, or T cells provided the cDNA or gDNA that made up the material.

The CDR3 spans 13 residues. V lost 2 bases to trimming and J lost 10 bases; unmatched junction nucleotides: 7. Germline lookup yields CDR1 SGHNT and CDR2 YENEEA. Original analysis: Amplification from reference gene primers served as the basis for estimated nucleated cell counts. TCRdb keeps only in-frame clones here, not all; method: immunoSEQ multiplex PCR. That table supplies the V and J calls and clone size; D and trimming were determined from the DNA. This sample has some 120,000 clones; approximately 82% occur once, and the top ten carry less than 8%. The genes are TRBV11-3 and TRBJ1-2, with 7 bases that match TRBD1. Sequenced sample: peripheral blood. The TCR was taken from a man in his sixties or seventies with active or convalescent COVID-19. The CDR3 DNA reads TGTGCCAGCAGCTTAAACGGACAGGAGATCTACACCTTC. Translation: CASSLNGQEIYTF. The complete variable domain, with remaining parts taken from reference TRBV11-3 and TRBJ1-2, reads EAGVVQSPRYKIIEKKQPVAFWCNPISGHNTLYWYLQNLGQGPELLIRYENEEAVDDSQLPKDRFSAERLKGVDSTLKIQPAELGDSAVYLCASSLNGQEIYTFGSGTRLTVV.